This T cell receptor (beta chain) emerged from a study of blood T cell repertoires in COVID-19. Trimming cost V 3 bases and J 10 bases; bases outside gene matches: 9. Germline V gene data show CDR1 as SGHTA and CDR2 as FQGNSA. There are 15 residues in the CDR3. Generated by immunoSEQ multiplex PCR, the TCRdb table keeps only in-frame clones and is missing some. This table has approximately 160,000 clones, roughly 88% appearing once. The sequenced sample consisted of peripheral blood. The clonotype comes from a woman aged 55-70 years with acute or convalescent COVID-19. This chain links TRBV7-2 with TRBJ1-6; 7 positions agree with TRBD1. The CDR3 region has the DNA TGTGCCAGCAGCTTTTCCAGGACAGGCGACTCACCCCTCCACTTT. This gives the protein CASSFSRTGDSPLHF.